This T cell receptor beta chain was captured in a study of blood T cells in healthy people across ages (dated by TCRdb to between 2015 and 2017). Broadly, across the study: In model experiments, template switching captured about one uniquely barcoded TCR beta cDNA molecule for every two T cells. The donors were split into four age groups: young (average around 16 years), middle-aged (39), aged (approximately 60) and long-lived (approximately 80). To avoid experimental bias, donors of different ages were spread randomly across the sequencing lanes. Two additional independent replicas of 1 million unique cDNA reads from the same blood draw were analyzed for two donors (one aged 18 to 30 and one aged 80 or older). Age-related changes in TCR beta repertoire diversity were measured in the study by deep sequencing normalized with unique cDNA molecular identifiers.

Based on the germline V gene (reference sequence), the CDR1 and CDR2 sequences are SEHNR and FQNEAQ. The CDR3 goes from the cysteine to the phenylalanine over 14 residues. The kept DNA is CDR3 alone, 42 bases in frame from the first base. The V end loses 0 bases and the J end loses 0 bases, and a stretch of 6 bases separates them. The library was produced with 5' RACE. TCRdb records Illumina HiSeq 2500 as the sequencer. A second PCR of about 7 to 12 cycles was performed with a sample-barcoded 5' primer and a J-beta primer mix. Each TCR beta cDNA molecule received a unique molecular identifier from a template-switch 5' adaptor carrying 12 random nucleotides. Each sample yielded at least 3 million CDR3-containing paired-end reads. First-strand cDNA synthesis was performed from all RNA using the Mint cDNA synthesis kit, with priming by a TRBC-specific oligonucleotide. Following uracil-DNA glycosylase treatment, a first 18-cycle PCR with universal primers M1SS and BC2_uni_R was performed on all cDNA. Concerning the study's data processing: For normalization, 1 million high-quality reads, each with a distinct molecular identifier, were randomly selected from each sample. Reads sharing molecular identifiers were discarded rather than binned into consensus sequences. CDR3 identification, clonotype clustering and error correction used MiTCR with a Q25 quality threshold and the strictest error-elimination algorithm. A nonparametric unseen species model with Euler transformation was used to estimate lower-bound total TCR beta diversity. Starting from the raw public reads, TCRdb applied fastp trimming at Q25, assembled clones with MiXCR and retained in-frame beta chains. A single entry per CDR3 protein holds the most common genes and DNA from its merged rows. The V and J calls here are based on TCRdb, not the publication. The sample includes about 1,600,000 distinct CDR3 sequences, with roughly 45% observed a single time. The ten largest clones capture less than 8% of the sample.

Results the study describes overall, beyond this receptor: The percentage of naive T cells measured by flow cytometry correlated strongly with observed TCR beta diversity. Because donor CMV infection status was unknown, age-related changes in expanded clonotypes were potentially confounded. As age increased, observed TCR beta diversity per million T cells dropped in a roughly linear way, and a significant reduction was already evident by age about 36. Conclusive comparison of naive and antigen-experienced compartments was prevented by the profiling of bulk unsorted PBMCs. Estimates of total diversity based on one million sequenced T cells were regarded as lower bounds and as underestimates. Compared with the aged group, the long-lived group had more naive CD4+ T cells, fewer expanded clones and increased TCR diversity, suggesting age selection.

Systemically healthy Caucasian individuals from Russia, 39 in total and aged about 6 to 95 years, were included as donors. Each donor gave approximately 9.3 milliliters of peripheral blood, collected into EDTA-treated Vacutainer tubes. PBMCs were isolated by Ficoll-Paque density-gradient centrifugation, with at least 6 million obtained per sample. Trizol reagent was used to extract total RNA from PBMCs, with at least 5 micrograms per sample. Naive CD45RAhigh/CD27high T cell percentages were measured by flow cytometry on a PBMC aliquot from every donor. Of note for this clonotype: Which antigen it targets is not known. No clone much larger than this one lies a single base away; base qualities are absent.

Specimen: blood. The chain is made from TRBV7-9 and TRBJ2-7, with the D gene call left open. This receptor was identified in a woman between 18 and 30 years old in good health. The nucleotide sequence reads TGTGCCAGCAGCTTAGCTCTGACCTCCTACGAGCAGTACTTC. This encodes CASSLALTSYEQYF.